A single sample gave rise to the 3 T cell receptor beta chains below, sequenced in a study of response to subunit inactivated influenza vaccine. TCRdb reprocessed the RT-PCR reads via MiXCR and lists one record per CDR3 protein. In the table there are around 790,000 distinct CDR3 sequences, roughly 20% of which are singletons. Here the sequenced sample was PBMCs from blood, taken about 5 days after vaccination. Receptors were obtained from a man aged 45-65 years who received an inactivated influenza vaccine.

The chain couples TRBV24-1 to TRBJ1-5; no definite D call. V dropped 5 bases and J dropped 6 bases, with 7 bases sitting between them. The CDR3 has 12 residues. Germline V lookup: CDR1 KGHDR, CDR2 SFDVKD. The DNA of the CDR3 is TGTGCCACCAGTGCCTTCGGTCAGCCCCAGCATTTT. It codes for CATSAFGQPQHF.

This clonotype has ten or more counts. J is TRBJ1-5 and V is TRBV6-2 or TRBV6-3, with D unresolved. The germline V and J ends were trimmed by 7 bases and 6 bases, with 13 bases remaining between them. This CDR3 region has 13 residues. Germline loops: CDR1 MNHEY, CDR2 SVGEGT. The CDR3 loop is CASTTRDGQPQHF. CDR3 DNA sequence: TGTGCCAGCACAACCCGAGACGGTCAGCCCCAGCATTTT.

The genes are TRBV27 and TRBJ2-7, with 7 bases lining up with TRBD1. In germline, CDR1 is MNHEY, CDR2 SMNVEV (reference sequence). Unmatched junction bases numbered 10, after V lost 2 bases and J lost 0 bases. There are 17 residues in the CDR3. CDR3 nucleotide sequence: TGTGCCAGCAGTTTAAAACAGAGGGGGCCATCCTCCTACGAGCAGTACTTC. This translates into CASSLKQRGPSSYEQYF.